A selection of T cell receptor beta chains follows, all from one sample in a study of regulatory T cells in long-lasting Graves disease. TCRdb used MiXCR to reprocess the multiplex PCR reads, holding one entry per CDR3 protein. The sample includes about 560,000 distinct CDR3 sequences, about 16% of them seen just once. These data were also filed under a second study, of T cells in Graves' hyperthyroidism and ophthalmopathy.

Source: peripheral blood mononuclear cells (PBMCs), taken at new diagnosis, from a patient treated with antithyroid drugs. These TCRs come from a man aged 18 to 30 with Graves disease. The CDR3 runs from the conserved cysteine through the conserved F or W. A D gene is named only where the DNA matches it firmly. A clone size is listed for some rows: how often the clone was seen (once, few, many), or a class if it is expanded.

V gene	clone size	D gene	J gene	CDR3 protein	CDR3 DNA
TRBV29-1	many	-	TRBJ2-5	CSVLRETQYF	TGCAGCGTTCTCAGGGAGACCCAGTACTTC
TRBV6-1	few	TRBD2	TRBJ2-1	CASTKRSGGYNEQFF	TGTGCCAGCACAAAACGTAGCGGGGGATACAATGAGCAGTTCTTC
TRBV20-1	few	-	TRBJ2-7	CSARVPSSYEQYF	TGCAGTGCTAGAGTGCCTAGCAGCTACGAGCAGTACTTC
TRBV28	many	TRBD1	TRBJ1-2	CASSAGGNSNYGYTF	TGTGCCAGCAGTGCAGGGGGGAACTCTAACTATGGCTACACCTTC
TRBV10-1	many	-	TRBJ1-1	CASSDGRTNTEAFF	TGCGCCAGCAGTGACGGACGGACGAACACTGAAGCTTTCTTT
TRBV12-3/TRBV12-4	-	-	TRBJ2-4	CASSTSRNIQYF	-
TRBV7-9	-	-	TRBJ1-1	CASSFDREAFF	TGTGCCAGCAGCTTTGACAGGGAAGCTTTCTTT
TRBV12-3/TRBV12-4	many	-	TRBJ1-1	CASRGFTWTEAFF	TGTGCCAGCCGGGGATTCACGTGGACTGAAGCTTTCTTT
TRBV7-7	-	TRBD1	TRBJ2-5	CASSLGGQKETQYF	TGTGCTAGCAGCTTAGGGGGACAGAAAGAGACCCAGTACTTC
TRBV5-4	-	-	TRBJ2-7	CASSGSSSYEQYF	TGTGCCAGCAGCGGCTCTAGCTCCTACGAGCAGTACTTC
TRBV19	-	-	TRBJ1-1	CASSMGGELGNTEAFF	TGTGCCAGTAGTATGGGCGGGGAACTTGGGAACACTGAAGCTTTCTTT
TRBV6-2/TRBV6-3	many	-	TRBJ1-1	CASRGGIWEPALTEAFF	TGTGCCAGCAGGGGAGGGATCTGGGAGCCAGCCCTAACTGAAGCTTTCTTT
TRBV5-4	few	TRBD1	TRBJ2-7	CASSRQGVSSYEQYF	TGTGCCAGCAGCCGCCAGGGGGTGAGCTCCTACGAGCAGTACTTC
TRBV4-1	few	TRBD2	TRBJ2-7	CASSQVTSGISYEQYF	TGCGCCAGCAGCCAAGTAACTAGCGGGATATCCTACGAGCAGTACTTC
TRBV12-3/TRBV12-4	many	TRBD1	TRBJ1-3	CASSLGGQGIPIYF	TGTGCCAGCAGTCTGGGTGGACAGGGAATACCCATATATTTT
TRBV3-1	-	TRBD2	TRBJ2-3	CASSATSGRSDTQYF	TGTGCCAGCAGCGCAACTAGCGGGAGGTCAGATACGCAGTATTTT
TRBV9	-	TRBD2	TRBJ2-2	CASSPTSGRAHTGELFF	TGTGCCAGCAGCCCCACTAGCGGGAGGGCCCACACCGGGGAGCTGTTTTTT
TRBV5-1	many	-	TRBJ1-2	CASSSDIHYGYTF	TGCGCCAGCAGTTCAGACATCCACTATGGCTACACCTTC
TRBV10-3	few	TRBD2	TRBJ2-2	CAPNGLAGEPTGELFF	TGTGCCCCAAACGGACTAGCGGGAGAACCCACCGGGGAGCTGTTTTTT
TRBV4-2	few	-	TRBJ2-7	CASSPPRGGAAYEQYF	TGTGCCAGCAGCCCCCCCCGTGGGGGAGCCGCCTACGAGCAGTACTTC
TRBV7-9	-	-	TRBJ2-7	CASSLPWGDEQYF	TGTGCCAGCAGCCTTCCTTGGGGGGACGAGCAGTACTTC
TRBV18	many	-	TRBJ2-1	CASSPGQNNEQFF	TGTGCCAGCTCACCAGGGCAGAACAATGAGCAGTTCTTC
TRBV28	many	TRBD1	TRBJ1-4	CASKDTRDSRLLWATNEKLFF	TGTGCCAGCAAAGATACCCGGGACAGCAGGCTATTGTGGGCGACTAATGAAAAACTGTTTTTT
TRBV6-2/TRBV6-3	-	-	TRBJ1-1	CASSYSRGTTEAFF	TGTGCCAGCAGTTACTCTCGGGGAACGACTGAAGCTTTCTTT
TRBV20-1	-	TRBD2	TRBJ2-1	CSAATLAGVNEQFF	TGCAGTGCTGCCACCCTAGCGGGAGTCAATGAGCAGTTCTTC
TRBV2	many	TRBD1	TRBJ1-2	CASQQGSGYTF	TGTGCCTCCCAACAGGGGTCTGGCTACACCTTC
TRBV27	few	TRBD1	TRBJ2-7	CASSSRTARGYEQYF	TGTGCCAGCAGTTCGAGGACTGCCAGGGGGTACGAGCAGTACTTC
TRBV2	many	-	TRBJ2-7	CASSVLGSGLSYEQYF	TGTGCCAGCAGCGTCCTGGGTAGCGGATTGTCCTACGAGCAGTACTTC
TRBV30	few	-	TRBJ1-4	CARSVLREKLFF	TGTGCCCGGAGTGTACTCCGGGAAAAACTGTTTTTT
TRBV12-3/TRBV12-4	many	-	TRBJ2-7	CASSLDSFDEQYF	TGTGCCAGCAGTTTGGATAGTTTTGACGAGCAGTACTTC
TRBV2	-	TRBD2	TRBJ2-7	CTSAGRVREEPHSYYEQYF	TGTACCAGCGCCGGGAGGGTGCGGGAGGAACCCCACAGCTACTACGAGCAGTACTTC
TRBV10-3	few	-	TRBJ1-5	CAISESGGRVGNQPQHF	TGTGCCATCAGTGAGTCGGGGGGTCGCGTAGGCAATCAGCCCCAGCATTTT
TRBV9	many	-	TRBJ1-1	CASSVGETEAFF	TGTGCCAGCAGCGTAGGCGAGACTGAAGCTTTCTTT
TRBV20-1	few	-	TRBJ2-1	CSARDLERNYNEQFF	TGCAGTGCTAGGGACTTGGAGCGGAACTACAATGAGCAGTTCTTC
TRBV11-1	many	-	TRBJ2-3	CASSVLLSSADTQYF	TGTGCCAGCAGTGTCCTGCTAAGCAGCGCAGATACGCAGTATTTT
TRBV28	many	-	TRBJ2-7	CASSTSPYEQYF	TGTGCCAGCAGTACCTCCCCCTACGAGCAGTACTTC
TRBV27	many	-	TRBJ2-3	CASSLGGRNTQYF	TGTGCCAGCAGTTTAGGAGGACGAAATACGCAGTATTTT
TRBV19	few	-	TRBJ2-7	CASSIIGNYEQYF	TGTGCCAGTAGTATAATAGGCAACTACGAGCAGTACTTC
TRBV7-3	many	-	TRBJ1-2	CASSLIGRDGYTF	TGTGCCAGCAGCTTGATAGGTCGGGATGGCTACACCTTC
TRBV2	many	-	TRBJ2-3	CASSVIRDTQYF	TGTGCCAGCAGTGTGATCAGGGATACGCAGTATTTT
TRBV5-5	-	-	TRBJ1-1	CASTQLGGAMTEAFF	TGTGCCAGCACTCAGCTCGGGGGGGCGATGACTGAAGCTTTCTTT
TRBV12-3/TRBV12-4	few	TRBD1	TRBJ1-2	CASSYAGQGAQGYTF	TGTGCCAGCAGCTACGCCGGACAGGGGGCGCAGGGCTACACCTTC
TRBV5-1	-	TRBD1	TRBJ2-3	CASSFGQGVDTQYF	TGCGCCAGCAGCTTCGGACAGGGGGTGGATACGCAGTATTTT
TRBV9	few	TRBD1	TRBJ2-1	CASSVEGQVYNEQFF	TGTGCCAGCAGCGTAGAGGGACAGGTCTACAATGAGCAGTTCTTC
TRBV30	-	TRBD2	TRBJ2-7	CAWTDSGRAYYEQYF	TGTGCCTGGACCGATAGCGGGAGGGCCTACTACGAGCAGTACTTC
TRBV29-1	-	-	TRBJ2-1	CSKAPGEYNEQFF	TGCAGCAAGGCACCTGGGGAATACAATGAGCAGTTCTTC
TRBV28	many	TRBD2	TRBJ2-7	CAAGVSRGYEQYF	TGTGCCGCGGGGGTCAGTCGGGGGTACGAGCAGTACTTC
TRBV3-1	many	-	TRBJ2-1	CASRGAGISANEQFF	TGTGCCAGCAGAGGTGCAGGGATTTCGGCCAATGAGCAGTTCTTC
TRBV27	-	TRBD1	TRBJ2-5	CASSLSQGVGETQYF	TGTGCCAGCAGTTTATCACAGGGGGTAGGAGAGACCCAGTACTTC
TRBV28	many	-	TRBJ1-2	CATYSGQLVF	TGTGCCACGTACAGTGGACAGTTGGTCTTC
TRBV5-1	few	-	TRBJ1-5	CASSLAPRGDQPQHF	TGCGCCAGCAGCTTGGCCCCCCGGGGGGATCAGCCCCAGCATTTT
TRBV6-1	-	-	TRBJ2-5	CASSPGSKETQCF	TGTGCCAGCAGTCCGGGATCCAAAGAGACCCAGTGCTTC
TRBV20-1	few	-	TRBJ2-3	CSARGGRVGTDTQYF	TGCAGTGCTAGAGGCGGACGGGTGGGCACAGATACGCAGTATTTT